The following is a TCR beta chain sequence with its context. Other DNA sequences in this sample translate to the same CDR3. These data are taken from a study of shared clonotypes between healthy human individuals. Across the study: Each donor's CD4 naive and CD4 memory cells filled three plates apiece, CD8 naive two, and CD8 memory one.

Free of recent acute infections or vaccinations, the donors were healthy HIV-negative adults. The study separated CD4+ cells into CD45RA+ naive and CD45RA-negative memory subsets. The run depth of the assay was deep. Some clones are missing from TCRdb's copy, which holds only in-frame ones; the method was immunoSEQ multiplex PCR. The sample has about 1.1 million clones; roughly 80% are singletons. The CDR3 length is 15 residues. Trimming shortened V by 4 bases and J by 6 bases, and 15 bases separated the two germline ends. Per the germline V gene, CDR1 is MNHEY and CDR2 is SVGAGI. The chain combines TRBV6-5 with TRBJ2-2; unclear D gene. Specimen: memory CD4+ T cells from PBMCs. Subset in this sample: CD45RA-negative fraction. The receptor comes from a man aged 18 to 29 in good health. Some clones in this sample may be carry-over from other donors' samples. CDR3 nucleotide sequence: TGTGCCAGCAGTTTCCTGAAGAAAAGTCCCGGGGAGCTGTTTTTT. This gives the protein CASSFLKKSPGELFF.